These 23 T cell receptor beta chains share one sample of origin, sequenced in a study of OX40 agonist ivuxolimab in advanced cancers. The library was generated by the immunoSEQ multiplex PCR assay. Entries here come from immuneACCESS through TCRdb and include only in-frame sequences with V and J called. Some clones fail to appear in such tables; in the studies checked, an unresolved V gene covers under half of the shortfall, and the cause of the remainder is unknown. The sample records around 60,000 clones, approximately 90% of which are singletons. Clones ranked in the top ten supply approximately 0.44% of the sample. The sequenced sample was CD4+ or CD8+ T cells sorted from blood, obtained in a trial of the OX40 agonist ivuxolimab. These TCRs come from an adult with an advanced solid tumor such as melanoma, head and neck, liver or kidney cancer.

A few counts support this clone. The gene calls are TRBV18 and TRBJ2-3, with 10 bases that match TRBD1. Per germline, CDR1 KGHSH and CDR2 LQKENI. With 0 bases clipped from V and 5 bases from J, the junction kept 5 bases outside the gene matches. This CDR3 is 16 amino acids long. CDR3 in amino acids: CASSPPTGGYRDTQYF. The CDR3 nucleotides are TGTGCCAGCTCACCACCGACAGGGGGCTATAGAGATACGCAGTATTTT.

This clone was seen a single time. The rearrangement joins TRBV11-2 to TRBJ2-5, with 8 bases matching TRBD2. CDR3 length: 17 residues. Germline V gene sequence: CDR1 SGHAT, CDR2 FQNNGV. With 0 bases clipped from V and 2 bases from J, the junction kept 8 bases outside the gene matches. Here the CDR3 reads CASSLDTRASGQETQYF. DNA of the CDR3: TGTGCCAGCAGCTTAGATACGCGGGCTAGCGGGCAAGAGACCCAGTACTTC.

The V gene is TRBV7-8, the J gene TRBJ1-1, with D perhaps matching TRBD1 (6 bases). Germline lookup yields CDR1 SGHVS and CDR2 FQNEAQ. V was pared by 5 bases and J by 1 base, with 11 bases between. The CDR3 is 14 residues long. CDR3 in amino acids: CASSQGHSNTEAFF. DNA of the CDR3: TGTGCCAGCAGCCAGGGACACTCGAACACTGAAGCTTTCTTT. Full variable domain (missing parts from reference TRBV7-8 and TRBJ1-1): GAGVSQSPRYKVAKRGQDVALRCDPISGHVSLFWYQQALGQGPEFLTYFQNEAQLDKSGLPSDRFFAERPEGSVSTLKIQRTQQEDSAVYLCASSQGHSNTEAFFGQGTRLTVV.

The chain is built from TRBV4-1 and TRBJ2-6; D is undetermined. Germline lookup yields CDR1 MGHRA and CDR2 YSYEKL. Between the trimmed V and J ends, which lost 4 bases and 0 bases, there was a span of 13 bases. This CDR3 is built from 17 residues. This CDR3 is CASSLQVQSSGANVLTF. The CDR3 DNA reads as TGCGCCAGCAGCCTTCAGGTTCAAAGCTCTGGGGCCAACGTCCTGACTTTC.

This chain links TRBV11-2 with TRBJ1-1; a possible D gene is TRBD1 (6 bases). This CDR3 is built from 15 residues. V was shortened by 1 base and J by 10 bases, with 19 bases between the two germline ends. Germline lookup yields CDR1 SGHAT and CDR2 FQNNGV. CDR3 sequence: CASSLVPGQRIPAFF. Here the CDR3 DNA reads TGTGCCAGCAGCTTAGTACCGGGACAACGGATTCCAGCTTTCTTT.

The V and J genes are TRBV5-5 and TRBJ2-1; D remains ambiguous. Trimming took 4 bases from V and 2 from J, leaving 16 bases between them. CDR3 length: 16 residues. CDR1 and CDR2 from the germline V gene are SGHKS and YYEKEE (reference sequence). The DNA for the CDR3 is TGTGCCAGCAGCACGACGCTGGGTTTAGCCTACAATGAGCAGTTCTTC. This encodes CASSTTLGLAYNEQFF.

The chain has TRBV6-1 and TRBJ1-1; D gene uncertain. Germline assignment: CDR1 MNHNS and CDR2 SASEGT. The CDR3 loop spans 13 amino acids. The V and J ends lost 6 bases and 0 bases respectively, with 8 bases between them. The CDR3 DNA sequence: TGTGCCAGCAGATATCGGGTGAACACTGAAGCTTTCTTT. Translating it yields CASRYRVNTEAFF.

The chain couples TRBV7-6 to TRBJ2-1; a weak D match, TRBD2 (5 bases). V lost 3 bases, J lost 5 bases, and 23 bases lay in between. The CDR3 consists of 18 residues. Germline CDR1 and CDR2: SGHVS and FNYEAQ. As DNA, the CDR3 is TGTGCCAGCAGCTTGTTGTGGGGTTCGGGAACGGGCCACAATGAGCAGTTCTTC. This gives the protein CASSLLWGSGTGHNEQFF. Using reference TRBV7-6 and TRBJ2-1 for the parts outside the CDR3, the full variable domain is GAGVSQSPRYKVTKRGQDVALRCDPISGHVSLYWYRQALGQGPEFLTYFNYEAQQDKSGLPNDRFSAERPEGSISTLTIQRTEQRDSAMYRCASSLLWGSGTGHNEQFFGPGTRLTVL.

Here the CDR3 reads CASRAGGRTEAFF. CDR3 in DNA: TGTGCCAGCAGAGCGGGGGGTAGGACTGAAGCTTTCTTT. The gene calls are TRBV2 and TRBJ1-1, with D possibly matching TRBD1 (5 bases). Germline V gene sequence: CDR1 SNHLY, CDR2 FYNNEI. This CDR3 contains 13 residues. V was pared by 6 bases and J by 5 bases, with 13 bases between.

Here the CDR3 reads CASSPGGAWGNQPQHF. CDR3 coding DNA: TGTGCCAGCAGCCCAGGGGGCGCCTGGGGCAATCAGCCCCAGCATTTT. The chain employs TRBV4-2 and TRBJ1-5, with 8 bases identical to TRBD1. The CDR3 contains 16 residues. V lost 4 bases, J lost 2 bases, and 7 bases stayed unmatched. The germline gives CDR1 LGHNA, CDR2 YNFKEQ.

V and J are TRBV5-6 and TRBJ1-4; possibly TRBD1 for D (5 bases). The V end was cut by 4 bases, the J end by 5 bases, with 12 bases between. This CDR3 comprises 14 residues. Germline CDR1 and CDR2: SGHDT and YYEEEE. The CDR3 sequence: CASSPGRRNEKLFF. The CDR3 nucleotides read TGTGCCAGCAGCCCGGGACGAAGAAATGAAAAACTGTTTTTT. The variable domain in full, with the rest retrieved from reference TRBV5-6 and TRBJ1-4, is DAGVTQSPTHLIKTRGQQVTLRCSPKSGHDTVSWYQQALGQGPQFIFQYYEEEERQRGNFPDRFSGHQFPNYSSELNVNALLLGDSALYLCASSPGRRNEKLFFGSGTQLSVL.

This sequence joins TRBV18 and TRBJ2-7, with D hard to call. This CDR3 spans 13 amino acids. With 3 bases removed from V and 3 bases from J, the gap between germline ends came to 9 bases. Germline CDR1 KGHSH, CDR2 LQKENI. The CDR3 bases are TGTGCCAGCTCACCCTCGCACAACTACGAGCAGTACTTC. Translation: CASSPSHNYEQYF.

V and J are TRBV7-2 and TRBJ2-7; D possibly matches TRBD1 or TRBD2 (5 bases each). From germline, CDR1 is SGHTA and CDR2 FQGNSA. This CDR3 is 15 amino acids long. Trimming pared 0 bases from V and 4 bases from J, leaving 13 bases between. CDR3 in amino acids: CASSLAGGSRYEQYF. The CDR3 DNA reads TGTGCCAGCAGCTTAGCTGGGGGTTCGCGATACGAGCAGTACTTC.

This chain links TRBV28 with TRBJ1-5; no clear D gene. The CDR3 runs to 16 residues. V was cut by 3 bases and J by 4 bases, with 16 bases left in between. The germline gives CDR1 MDHEN, CDR2 SYDVKM. The CDR3 loop is CASSLSGSVENQPQHF. DNA for the CDR3: TGTGCCAGCAGTTTGTCCGGGTCTGTGGAGAATCAGCCCCAGCATTTT. The variable domain in full, completed from reference TRBV28 and TRBJ1-5, reads DVKVTQSSRYLVKRTGEKVFLECVQDMDHENMFWYRQDPGLGLRLIYFSYDVKMKEKGDIPEGYSVSREKKERFSLILESASTNQTSMYLCASSLSGSVENQPQHFGDGTRLSIL.

This chain links TRBV20-1 with TRBJ1-2; D is undetermined. CDR1 DFQATT and CDR2 SNEGSKA come from the germline V gene (reference sequence). Trimming shortened V by 4 bases and J by 3 bases, and 6 bases separated the two germline ends. This CDR3 spans 11 amino acids. The CDR3 region is CSATLDYGYTF. The CDR3 DNA follows: TGCAGTGCTACCCTAGACTATGGCTACACCTTC.

The V and J genes are TRBV19 and TRBJ1-3, with a tentative D call TRBD1 (5 bases). The CDR3 contains 17 residues. Germline lookup yields CDR1 LNHDA and CDR2 SQIVND (reference sequence). V was trimmed by 4 bases and J by 1 base, leaving 17 bases between them. The CDR3 sequence: CASSTLIGHSSGNTIYF. CDR3 DNA sequence: TGTGCCAGTAGTACTCTGATAGGACATTCATCTGGAAACACCATATATTTT. Full variable domain (remainder filled in from reference TRBV19 and TRBJ1-3): DGGITQSPKYLFRKEGQNVTLSCEQNLNHDAMYWYRQDPGQGLRLIYYSQIVNDFQKGDIAEGYSVSREKKESFPLTVTSAQKNPTAFYLCASSTLIGHSSGNTIYFGEGSWLTVV.

As for this clone: The junction and the germline gene differ at one end; a read error may be behind it. V gene TRBV7-2 combines with J gene TRBJ2-1; unclear D gene. Germline V CDR1 and CDR2: SGHTA, FQGNSA. The CDR3 is made up of 12 amino acids. This CDR3 reads CASSVNWAPPVF. The CDR3 bases are TGTGCCAGCAGCGTCAACTGGGCGCCCCCAGTCTTC.

This chain joins TRBV27 and TRBJ1-5, with 11 bases lining up with TRBD1. The CDR3 has 15 amino acids. From germline, CDR1 is MNHEY and CDR2 SMNVEV (reference sequence). The J segment lost 6 bases and the V segment lost 5 bases, leaving 6 bases of the junction unmatched. The CDR3 sequence is CASSPGQGAVQPQHF. The CDR3 DNA sequence: TGTGCCAGCAGTCCCGGACAGGGGGCAGTTCAGCCCCAGCATTTT.

The J gene is TRBJ1-3, the V gene TRBV18; 8 positions match TRBD1. This CDR3 comprises 17 residues. With V trimmed by 6 bases and J by 0 bases, 10 bases remained unmatched. Germline V gene lookup returns CDR1 KGHSH and CDR2 LQKENI. CDR3 coding DNA: TGTGCCAGCTCCCCCGGACAGGGAACCAGCTCTGGAAACACCATATATTTT. Translated, it gives CASSPGQGTSSGNTIYF. Supplemented by reference TRBV18 and TRBJ1-3, the full variable domain reads NAGVMQNPRHLVRRRGQEARLRCSPMKGHSHVYWYRQLPEEGLKFMVYLQKENIIDESGMPKERFSAEFPKEGPSILRIQQVVRGDSAAYFCASSPGQGTSSGNTIYFGEGSWLTVV.

The chain couples TRBV7-2 to TRBJ2-5; possibly TRBD2 for D (6 bases). V lost 4 bases to trimming and J lost 4 bases, with 25 bases between them. This CDR3 has 18 residues. Germline CDR1 is SGHTA and CDR2 is FQGNSA. The chain's CDR3 is CASSSSGPWRAAGETQYF. The CDR3 coding sequence is TGTGCCAGCAGCTCAAGTGGGCCGTGGAGGGCCGCGGGAGAGACCCAGTACTTC.

V usage is TRBV4-1 and J usage is TRBJ2-3, with unresolved D. Germline V lookup: CDR1 MGHRA, CDR2 YSYEKL. V was pared by 0 bases and J by 4 bases, with 11 bases between. The CDR3 is made up of 15 amino acids. The DNA of the CDR3 is TGCGCCAGCAGCCAAGACTGGGGATCCCCAGATACGCAGTATTTT. Translating it yields CASSQDWGSPDTQYF.

V gene TRBV5-1 combines with J gene TRBJ1-1, with D possibly being TRBD1 (6 bases). The CDR3 is 14 residues long. V was clipped by 4 bases and J by 1 base, with 11 bases between them. The germline gives CDR1 SGHRS, CDR2 YFSETQ. Here the CDR3 reads CASSQQGSNTEAFF. Written as DNA, the CDR3 is TGCGCCAGCAGCCAACAGGGCTCGAACACTGAAGCTTTCTTT.

The chain is built from TRBV27 and TRBJ2-1, with 7 bases identical to TRBD2. The CDR3 has 15 residues. V was pared by 6 bases and J by 8 bases, with 13 bases of the junction left unmatched. From germline, CDR1 is MNHEY and CDR2 SMNVEV (reference sequence). The CDR3 spells CASSRWGGSNHEQFF. DNA for the CDR3: TGTGCCAGCAGCCGATGGGGCGGGAGTAATCATGAGCAGTTCTTC.